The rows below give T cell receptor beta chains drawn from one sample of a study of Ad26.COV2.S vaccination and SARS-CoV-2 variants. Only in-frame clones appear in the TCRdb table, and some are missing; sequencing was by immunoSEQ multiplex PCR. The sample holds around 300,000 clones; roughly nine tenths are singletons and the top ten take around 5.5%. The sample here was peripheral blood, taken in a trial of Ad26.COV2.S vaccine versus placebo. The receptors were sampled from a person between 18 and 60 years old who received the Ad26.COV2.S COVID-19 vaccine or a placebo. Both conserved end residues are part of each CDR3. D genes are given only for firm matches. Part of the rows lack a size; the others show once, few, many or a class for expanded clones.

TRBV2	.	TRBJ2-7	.	CASLDSYEQYF	TGTGCCAGCTTGGACTCCTACGAGCAGTACTTC
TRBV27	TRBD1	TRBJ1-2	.	CASRGTGEIYGYTF	TGTGCCAGCAGAGGGACAGGGGAGATCTATGGCTACACCTTC
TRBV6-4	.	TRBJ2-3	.	CASSDRYSNTQYF	TGTGCCAGCAGCGATCGCTACTCGAATACGCAGTATTTT
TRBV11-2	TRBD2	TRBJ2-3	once	CASSLGRGGLADTQYF	TGTGCCAGCAGCTTAGGACGCGGGGGATTGGCAGATACGCAGTATTTT
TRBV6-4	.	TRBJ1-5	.	CASSLEGGDGNQPQHF	TGTGCCAGCAGTTTGGAGGGGGGGGATGGCAATCAGCCCCAGCATTTT
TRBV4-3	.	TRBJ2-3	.	CASSPLFLDNTDTQYF	TGCGCCAGCAGCCCACTATTTCTGGATAACACAGATACGCAGTATTTT
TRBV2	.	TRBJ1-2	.	CAGQDSLNYGYTF	TGTGCCGGTCAGGACAGTCTCAACTATGGCTACACCTTC
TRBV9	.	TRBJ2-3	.	CASSVGESRTDTQYF	TGTGCCAGCAGCGTCGGTGAGTCTCGCACAGATACGCAGTATTTT
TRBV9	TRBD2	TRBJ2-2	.	CASSVGGTSAGELFF	TGTGCCAGCAGCGTAGGAGGGACTAGCGCCGGGGAGCTGTTTTTT
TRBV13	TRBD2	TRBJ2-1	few	CASSDGLAGGTGEQFF	TGTGCCAGCAGCGACGGACTAGCGGGGGGGACGGGTGAGCAGTTCTTC
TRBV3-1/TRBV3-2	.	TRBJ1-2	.	CASSQVSGSEGYTF	TGTGCCAGCAGCCAAGTTTCCGGGTCAGAAGGCTACACCTTC
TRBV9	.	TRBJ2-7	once	CASSPAEGVFYEQYF	TGTGCCAGCAGCCCAGCGGAGGGGGTATTCTACGAGCAGTACTTC
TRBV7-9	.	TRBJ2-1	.	CASISKSFSYNEQFF	TGTGCCAGCATTAGCAAGTCTTTTTCCTACAATGAGCAGTTCTTC
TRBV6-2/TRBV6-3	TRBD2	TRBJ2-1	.	CASTYSGTIEQFF	TGTGCCAGCACATACTCCGGGACTATTGAGCAGTTCTTC
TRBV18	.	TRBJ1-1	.	CASSPDRDTEAFF	TGTGCCAGCTCACCGGACAGAGACACTGAAGCTTTCTTT
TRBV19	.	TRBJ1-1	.	CASSIGSTNTEAFF	TGTGCCAGTAGTATCGGCAGCACGAACACTGAAGCTTTCTTT
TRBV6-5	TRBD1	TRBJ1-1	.	CASSTWDSMNTEAFF	TGTGCCAGCAGTACTTGGGACAGCATGAACACTGAAGCTTTCTTT
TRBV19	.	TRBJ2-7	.	CASSTDRRGSGEQYF	TGTGCCAGTAGTACCGACAGAAGGGGAAGCGGCGAGCAGTACTTC
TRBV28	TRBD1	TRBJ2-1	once	CASSLGDRGRNEQFF	TGTGCCAGCAGTTTGGGGGACAGGGGGCGAAATGAGCAGTTCTTC
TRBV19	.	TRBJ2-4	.	CASSIRRVGPKEAKNIQYF	TGTGCCAGTAGTATACGGAGGGTCGGACCCAAGGAGGCCAAAAACATTCAGTACTTC
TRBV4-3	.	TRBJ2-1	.	CASSQDGSDNEQFF	TGCGCCAGCAGCCAAGACGGGTCCGACAATGAGCAGTTCTTC
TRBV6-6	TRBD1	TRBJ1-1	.	CASSWDRAAEAFF	TGTGCCAGCAGTTGGGACAGGGCTGCTGAAGCTTTCTTT
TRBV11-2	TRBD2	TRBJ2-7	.	CASSLIIDRSSGASYEQYF	TGTGCCAGCAGCTTAATTATCGATCGGTCGAGCGGGGCTTCCTACGAGCAGTACTTC
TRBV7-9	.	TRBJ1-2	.	CASSGGPPSLYGYTF	TGTGCCAGCAGTGGAGGCCCCCCTTCCCTCTATGGCTACACCTTC
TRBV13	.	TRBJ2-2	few	CASSLRTGELFF	TGTGCCAGCAGCTTACGCACCGGGGAGCTGTTTTTT
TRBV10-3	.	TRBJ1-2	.	CAISDETANYGYTF	TGTGCCATCAGTGACGAAACAGCCAACTATGGCTACACCTTC
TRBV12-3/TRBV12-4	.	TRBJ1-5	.	CASGSVQPQHF	TGTGCCAGCGGATCGGTTCAGCCCCAGCATTTT
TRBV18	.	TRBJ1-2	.	CASSLQGPDYGYTF	TGTGCCAGCTCATTACAGGGCCCGGACTATGGCTACACCTTC
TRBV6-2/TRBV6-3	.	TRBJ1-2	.	CASSYGVFYGYTF	TGTGCCAGCAGTTACGGGGTCTTCTATGGCTACACCTTC
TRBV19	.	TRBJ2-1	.	CASSMSPNSYNEQFF	TGTGCCAGTAGTATGAGCCCTAACTCCTACAATGAGCAGTTCTTC
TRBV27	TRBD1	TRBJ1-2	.	CASSLKDGTVYGYTF	TGTGCCAGCAGTTTAAAAGACGGGACAGTCTATGGCTACACCTTC
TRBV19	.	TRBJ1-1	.	CASSPVRDTEAFF	TGTGCCAGTAGCCCCGTTCGGGACACTGAAGCTTTCTTT
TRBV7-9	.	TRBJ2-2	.	CASSLGSGTGELFF	TGTGCCAGCAGCTTAGGATCGGGTACCGGGGAGCTGTTTTTT